The clone carrying this T cell receptor beta chain was picked up many times. The data belong to a study of Graves' ophthalmopathy and Graves' hyperthyroidism. The V gene end was trimmed by 0 bases and the J gene end by 1 base; junction bases not matched to a gene: 7. Germline V CDR1 and CDR2: MNHEY, SVGAGI. The CDR3 consists of 17 residues. RNA transcripts served as template for amplifying TCR beta CDR3 sequences. Amplification began with first-round RT-PCR using HTBI primers, then second-round multiplex PCR was performed. TCRdb re-derived calls from the multiplex PCR reads in MiXCR, one entry per CDR3 protein. The sample has approximately 330,000 distinct CDR3 sequences, roughly 17% seen once.

The rearrangement joins TRBV6-5 to TRBJ2-7; TRBD2 agrees at 9 bases. The source of this sequence is an adult man with Graves' ophthalmopathy. The sample taken for sequencing was peripheral blood. The DNA for the CDR3 is TGTGCCAGCAGTTACTCTTTTTCCACTAGCGGGTCCTACGAGCAGTACTTC. This encodes CASSYSFSTSGSYEQYF.